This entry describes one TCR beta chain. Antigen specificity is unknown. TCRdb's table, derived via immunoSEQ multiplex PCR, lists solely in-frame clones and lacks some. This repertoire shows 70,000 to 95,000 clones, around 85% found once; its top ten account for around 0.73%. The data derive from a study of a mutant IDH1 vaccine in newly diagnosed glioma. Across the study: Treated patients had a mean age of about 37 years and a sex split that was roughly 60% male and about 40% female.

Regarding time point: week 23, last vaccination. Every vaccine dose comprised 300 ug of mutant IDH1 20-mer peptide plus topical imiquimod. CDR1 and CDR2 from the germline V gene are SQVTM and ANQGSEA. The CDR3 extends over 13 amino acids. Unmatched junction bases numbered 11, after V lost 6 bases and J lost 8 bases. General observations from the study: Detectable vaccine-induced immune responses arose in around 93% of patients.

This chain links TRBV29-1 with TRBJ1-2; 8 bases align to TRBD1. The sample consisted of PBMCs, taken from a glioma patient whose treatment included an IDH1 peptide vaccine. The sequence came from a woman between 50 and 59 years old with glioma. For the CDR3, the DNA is TGCAGCGTCCCAGGGGGCTTATCGGGAGGCTACACCTTC. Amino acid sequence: CSVPGGLSGGYTF. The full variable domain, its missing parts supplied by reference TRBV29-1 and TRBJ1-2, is SAVISQKPSRDICQRGTSLTIQCQVDSQVTMMFWYRQQPGQSLTLIATANQGSEATYESGFVIDKFPISRPNLTFSTLTVSNMSPEDSSIYLCSVPGGLSGGYTFGSGTRLTVV.